This record covers a single T cell receptor beta chain. These data originate in a study of blood T cell repertoires in COVID-19. V was pared by 4 bases and J by 0 bases, with 13 bases between. From germline, CDR1 is KGHDR and CDR2 SFDVKD. The CDR3 length is 16 residues. How the authors handled the data: Reference gene primer amplification gave nucleated cell count estimates. Here immunoSEQ multiplex PCR was the method, and the copy in TCRdb shows in-frame clones only, minus some. V and J calls and clone size are copied from that table; D and trimming were computed from the DNA. The data contain approximately 260,000 clones, about nine tenths of them seen just once; the ten biggest clones take up around 7.8%.

Specimen: peripheral blood. This rearrangement joins TRBV24-1 to TRBJ2-3; possible D gene TRBD1, 6 bases. The receptor comes from a man in his fifties or sixties who had recovered from COVID-19. The CDR3 DNA reads TGTGCCACCAGTGACACAGGGCCCGGTAGCACAGATACGCAGTATTTT. It encodes CATSDTGPGSTDTQYF.